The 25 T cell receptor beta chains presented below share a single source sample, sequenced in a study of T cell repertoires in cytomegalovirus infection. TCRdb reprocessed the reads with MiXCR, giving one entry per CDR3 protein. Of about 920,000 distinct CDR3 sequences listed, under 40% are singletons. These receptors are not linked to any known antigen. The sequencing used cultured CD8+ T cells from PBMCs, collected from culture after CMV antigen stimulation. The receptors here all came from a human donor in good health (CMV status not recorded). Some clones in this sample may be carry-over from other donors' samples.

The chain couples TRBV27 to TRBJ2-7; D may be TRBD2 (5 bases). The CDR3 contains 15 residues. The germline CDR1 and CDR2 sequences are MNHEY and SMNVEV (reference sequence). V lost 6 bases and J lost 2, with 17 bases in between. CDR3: CASSLAGLPAYEQYF. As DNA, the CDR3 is TGTGCCAGCAGCCTAGCCGGACTGCCGGCCTACGAGCAGTACTTC.

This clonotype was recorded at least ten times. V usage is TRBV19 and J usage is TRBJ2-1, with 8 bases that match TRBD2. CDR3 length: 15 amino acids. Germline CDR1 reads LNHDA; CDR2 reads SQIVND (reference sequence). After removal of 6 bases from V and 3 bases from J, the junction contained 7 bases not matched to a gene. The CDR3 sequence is CASSSGAGDYNEQFF. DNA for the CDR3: TGTGCCAGTAGCTCCGGAGCGGGGGACTACAATGAGCAGTTCTTC.

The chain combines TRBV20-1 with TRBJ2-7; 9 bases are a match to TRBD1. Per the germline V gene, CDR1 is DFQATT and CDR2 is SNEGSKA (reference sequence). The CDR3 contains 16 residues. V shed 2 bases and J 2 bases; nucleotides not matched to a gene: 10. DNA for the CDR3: TGCAGTGCTAGAACCCGGGACAGGGCCAGCACCTACGAGCAGTACGTC. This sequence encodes CSARTRDRASTYEQYV.

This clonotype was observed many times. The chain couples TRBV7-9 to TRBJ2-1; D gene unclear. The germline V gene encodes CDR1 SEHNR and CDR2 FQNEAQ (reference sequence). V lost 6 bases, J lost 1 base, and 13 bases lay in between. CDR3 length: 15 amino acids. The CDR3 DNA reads TGTGCCAGCAGTTCTCGATTAGCTTCCTACAATGAGCAGTTCTTC. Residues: CASSSRLASYNEQFF.

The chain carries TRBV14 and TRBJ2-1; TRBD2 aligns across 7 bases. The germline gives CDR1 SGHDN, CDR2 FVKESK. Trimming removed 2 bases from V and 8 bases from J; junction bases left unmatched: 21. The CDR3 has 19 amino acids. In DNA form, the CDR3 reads TGTGCCAGCAGCCAACCCAGCCTACAGAGGACTAGAGTATATGATGAGCAGTTCTTC. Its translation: CASSQPSLQRTRVYDEQFF. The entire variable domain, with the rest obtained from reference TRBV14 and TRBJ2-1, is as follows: EAGVTQFPSHSVIEKGQTVTLRCDPISGHDNLYWYRRVMGKEIKFLLHFVKESKQDESGMPNNRFLAERTGGTYSTLKVQPAELEDSGVYFCASSQPSLQRTRVYDEQFFGPGTRLTVL.

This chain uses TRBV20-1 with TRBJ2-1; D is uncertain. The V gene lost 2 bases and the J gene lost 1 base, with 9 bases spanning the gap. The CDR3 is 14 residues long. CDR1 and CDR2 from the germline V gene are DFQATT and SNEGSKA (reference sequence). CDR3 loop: CSARSTVSYNEQFF. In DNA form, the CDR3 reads TGCAGTGCTAGAAGTACCGTTTCCTACAATGAGCAGTTCTTC.

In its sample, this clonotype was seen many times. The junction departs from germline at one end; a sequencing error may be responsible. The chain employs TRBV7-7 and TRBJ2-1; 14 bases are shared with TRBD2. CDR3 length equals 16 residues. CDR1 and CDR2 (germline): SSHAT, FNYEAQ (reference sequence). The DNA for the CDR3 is TGTGCTAGCAGCCCTCGACTAGCGGGGGGGCTCTATGAGCAGTTCTTC. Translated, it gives CASSPRLAGGLYEQFF.

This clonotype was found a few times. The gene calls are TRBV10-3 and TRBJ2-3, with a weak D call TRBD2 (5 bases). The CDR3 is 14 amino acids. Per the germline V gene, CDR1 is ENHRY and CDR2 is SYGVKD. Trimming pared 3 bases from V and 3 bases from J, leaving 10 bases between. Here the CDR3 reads CAISDTGSTDTQYF. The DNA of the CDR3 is TGTGCCATCAGTGATACGGGGTCTACAGATACGCAGTATTTT.

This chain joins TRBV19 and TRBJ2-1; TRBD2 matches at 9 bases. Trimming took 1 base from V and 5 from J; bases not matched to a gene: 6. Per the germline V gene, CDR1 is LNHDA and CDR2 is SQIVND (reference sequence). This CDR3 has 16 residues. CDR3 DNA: TGTGCCAGTAGTATAGGCGGCGGGGGGGCCCACAATGAGCAGTTCTTC. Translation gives CASSIGGGGAHNEQFF.

CDR3 protein: CASVLGGLVYEQYV. CDR3 DNA: TGTGCCAGTGTTCTAGGAGGGCTGGTTTACGAGCAGTACGTC. This rearrangement joins TRBV19 to TRBJ2-7; possible D gene TRBD2, 6 bases. Germline V gene lookup returns CDR1 LNHDA and CDR2 SQIVND (reference sequence). V gave up 8 bases and J gave up 4 bases, with 18 bases separating them. This CDR3 region has 14 residues.

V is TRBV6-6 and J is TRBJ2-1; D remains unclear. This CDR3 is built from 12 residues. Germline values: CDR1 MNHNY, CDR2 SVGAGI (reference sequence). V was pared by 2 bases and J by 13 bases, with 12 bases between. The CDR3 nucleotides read TGTGCCAGCAGTTACGACCCGAAAGGACAGTTCTTC. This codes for CASSYDPKGQFF.

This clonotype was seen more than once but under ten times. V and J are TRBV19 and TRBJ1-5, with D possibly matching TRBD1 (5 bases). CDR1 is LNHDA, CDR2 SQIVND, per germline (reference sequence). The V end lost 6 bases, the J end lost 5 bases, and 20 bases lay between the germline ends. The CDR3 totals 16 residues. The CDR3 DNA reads TGTGCCAGTAGAAGGGGCCAACACGCAGACTATCAGCCCCAGCATTTT. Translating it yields CASRRGQHADYQPQHF.

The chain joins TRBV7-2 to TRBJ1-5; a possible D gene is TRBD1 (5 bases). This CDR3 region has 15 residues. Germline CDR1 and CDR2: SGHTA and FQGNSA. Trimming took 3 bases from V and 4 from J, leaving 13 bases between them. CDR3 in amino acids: CASSFGGEENQPQHF. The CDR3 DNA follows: TGTGCCAGCAGCTTTGGGGGGGAGGAGAATCAGCCCCAGCATTTT.

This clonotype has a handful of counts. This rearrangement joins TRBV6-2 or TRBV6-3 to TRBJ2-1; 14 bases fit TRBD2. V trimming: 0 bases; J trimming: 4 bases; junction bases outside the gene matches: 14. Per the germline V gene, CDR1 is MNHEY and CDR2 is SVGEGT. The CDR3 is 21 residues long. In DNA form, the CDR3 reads TGTGCCAGCAGTTACTCGGCGACTAGCGGGGGGGCCGGAACCTCATACAATGAGCAGTTCTTC. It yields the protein CASSYSATSGGAGTSYNEQFF.

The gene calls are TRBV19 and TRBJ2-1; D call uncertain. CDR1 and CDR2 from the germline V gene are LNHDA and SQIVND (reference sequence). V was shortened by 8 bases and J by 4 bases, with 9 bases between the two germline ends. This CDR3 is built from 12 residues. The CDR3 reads CASCDRYNEQFF. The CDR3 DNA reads TGTGCCAGTTGTGACCGGTACAATGAGCAGTTCTTC. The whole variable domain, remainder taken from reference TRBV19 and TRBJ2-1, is DGGITQSPKYLFRKEGQNVTLSCEQNLNHDAMYWYRQDPGQGLRLIYYSQIVNDFQKGDIAEGYSVSREKKESFPLTVTSAQKNPTAFYLCASCDRYNEQFFGPGTRLTVL.

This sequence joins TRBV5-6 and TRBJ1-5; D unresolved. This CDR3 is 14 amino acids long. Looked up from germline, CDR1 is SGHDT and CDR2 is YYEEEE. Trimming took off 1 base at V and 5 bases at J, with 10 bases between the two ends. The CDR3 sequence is CASSLRRRHQPQHF. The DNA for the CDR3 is TGTGCCAGCAGCTTGAGGAGAAGGCATCAGCCCCAGCATTTT.

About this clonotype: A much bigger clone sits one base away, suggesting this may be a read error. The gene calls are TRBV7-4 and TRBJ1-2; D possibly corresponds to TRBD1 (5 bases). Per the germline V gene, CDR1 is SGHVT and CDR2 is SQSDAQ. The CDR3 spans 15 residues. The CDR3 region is CASSTRGDLGYDYTF. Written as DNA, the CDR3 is TGTGCCAGCAGCACAAGAGGGGACCTGGGGTATGACTACACCTTC. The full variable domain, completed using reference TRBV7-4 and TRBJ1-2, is GAGVSQSPRYKVAKRGRDVALRCDSISGHVTLYWYRQTLGQGSEVLTYSQSDAQRDKSGRPSGRFSAERPERSVSTLKIQRTEQGDSAVYLCASSTRGDLGYDYTFGSGTRLTVV.

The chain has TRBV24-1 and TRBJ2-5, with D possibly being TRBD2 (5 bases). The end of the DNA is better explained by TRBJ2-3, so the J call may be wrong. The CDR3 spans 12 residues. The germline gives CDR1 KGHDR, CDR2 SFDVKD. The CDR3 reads CATSDLRGTQYF. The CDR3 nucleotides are TGTGCCACCAGTGATTTGCGGGGTACGCAGTATTTT.

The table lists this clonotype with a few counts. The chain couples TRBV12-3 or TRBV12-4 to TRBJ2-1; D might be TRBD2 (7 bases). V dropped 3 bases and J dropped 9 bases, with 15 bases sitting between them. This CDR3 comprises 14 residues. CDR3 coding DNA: TGTGCCAGCAGTTTTCCCCGGGGGGCCCTTGAGCAGTTCTTC. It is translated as CASSFPRGALEQFF.

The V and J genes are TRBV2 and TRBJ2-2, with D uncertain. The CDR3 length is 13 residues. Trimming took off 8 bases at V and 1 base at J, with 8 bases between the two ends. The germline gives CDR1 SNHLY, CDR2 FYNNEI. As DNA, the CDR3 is TGTGCCAGCTTGACACTGAACACCGGGGAGCTGTTTTTT. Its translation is CASLTLNTGELFF. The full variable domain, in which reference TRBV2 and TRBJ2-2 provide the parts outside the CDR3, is EPEVTQTPSHQVTQMGQEVILRCVPISNHLYFYWYRQILGQKVEFLVSFYNNEISEKSEIFDDQFSVERPDGSNFTLKIRSTKLEDSAMYFCASLTLNTGELFFGEGSRLTVL.

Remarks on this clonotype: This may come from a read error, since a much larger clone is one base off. CDR3 loop: CASSPEGQPYEQYF. Written as DNA, the CDR3 is TGTGCCAGCAGCCCTGAGGGACAGCCGTACGAGCAGTACTTC. The rearrangement links TRBV7-9 to TRBJ2-7, with TRBD1 identical over 7 bases. Germline trimming cut 5 bases from V and 4 bases from J; bases unmatched to any gene: 8. Germline loops: CDR1 SEHNR, CDR2 FQNEAQ (reference sequence). This CDR3 comprises 14 residues.

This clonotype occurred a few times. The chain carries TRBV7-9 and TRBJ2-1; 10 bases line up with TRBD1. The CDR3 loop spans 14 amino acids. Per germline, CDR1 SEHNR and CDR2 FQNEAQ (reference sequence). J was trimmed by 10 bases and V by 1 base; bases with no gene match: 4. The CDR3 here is CASSLVDRGREQFF. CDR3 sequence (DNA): TGTGCCAGCAGCTTAGTTGACAGGGGGCGAGAGCAGTTCTTC.

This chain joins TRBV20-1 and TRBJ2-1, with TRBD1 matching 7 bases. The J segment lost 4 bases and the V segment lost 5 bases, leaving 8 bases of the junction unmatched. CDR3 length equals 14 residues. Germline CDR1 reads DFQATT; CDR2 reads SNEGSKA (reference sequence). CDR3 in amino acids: CSAHPGQTYNEQFF. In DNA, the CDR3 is TGCAGTGCTCATCCGGGACAGACGTACAATGAGCAGTTCTTC.

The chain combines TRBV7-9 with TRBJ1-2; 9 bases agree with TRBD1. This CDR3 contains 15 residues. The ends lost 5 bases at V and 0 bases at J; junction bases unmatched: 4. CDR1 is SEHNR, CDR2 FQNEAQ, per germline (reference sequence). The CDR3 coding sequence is TGTGCCAGCAGCCCGACAGGGGGAGCTAACTATGGCTACACCTTC. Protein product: CASSPTGGANYGYTF.

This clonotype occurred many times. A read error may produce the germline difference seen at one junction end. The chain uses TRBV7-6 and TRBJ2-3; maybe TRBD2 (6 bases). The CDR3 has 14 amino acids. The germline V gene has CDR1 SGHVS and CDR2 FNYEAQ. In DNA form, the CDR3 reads TGTGCTAGCAGCCACGGGGGAAGCACAGATACGCAGTATTTT. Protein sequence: CASSHGGSTDTQYF. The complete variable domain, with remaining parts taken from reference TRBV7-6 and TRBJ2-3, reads GAGVSQSPRYKVTKRGQDVALRCDPISGHVSLYWYRQALGQGPEFLTYFNYEAQQDKSGLPNDRFSAERPEGSISTLTIQRTEQRDSAMYRCASSHGGSTDTQYFGPGTRLTVL.